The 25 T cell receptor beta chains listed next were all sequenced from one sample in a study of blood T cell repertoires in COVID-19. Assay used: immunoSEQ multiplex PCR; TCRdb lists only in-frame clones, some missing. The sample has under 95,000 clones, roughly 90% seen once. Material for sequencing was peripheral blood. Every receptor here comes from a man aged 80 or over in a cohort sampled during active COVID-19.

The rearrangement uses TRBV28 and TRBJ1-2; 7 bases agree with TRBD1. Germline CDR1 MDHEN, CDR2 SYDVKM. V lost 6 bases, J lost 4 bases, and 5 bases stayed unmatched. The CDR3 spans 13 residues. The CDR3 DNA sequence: TGTGCCAGCAGCTCGACAGGGACCTATGGCTACACCTTC. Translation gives CASSSTGTYGYTF.

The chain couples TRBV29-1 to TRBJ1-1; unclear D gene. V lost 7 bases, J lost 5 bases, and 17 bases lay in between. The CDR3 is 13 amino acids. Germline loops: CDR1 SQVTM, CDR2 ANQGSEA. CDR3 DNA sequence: TGCAGCGGTTCCGCCATGAGGAGGACTGAAGCTTTCTTT. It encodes CSGSAMRRTEAFF. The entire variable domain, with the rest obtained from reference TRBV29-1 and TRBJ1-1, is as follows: SAVISQKPSRDICQRGTSLTIQCQVDSQVTMMFWYRQQPGQSLTLIATANQGSEATYESGFVIDKFPISRPNLTFSTLTVSNMSPEDSSIYLCSGSAMRRTEAFFGQGTRLTVV.

In nucleotides, the CDR3 is TGTGCCAGCAGCCCTGTCATGGGTGTAGCCCTTTCACCCCTCCACTTT. It yields the protein CASSPVMGVALSPLHF. The chain recombines TRBV27 with TRBJ1-6; D gene unclear. V was clipped by 6 bases and J by 9 bases, with 21 bases between them. The CDR3 sequence is 16 residues long. Germline lookup yields CDR1 MNHEY and CDR2 SMNVEV (reference sequence).

CDR3 sequence reads: CASSSQGYGYTF. The CDR3 region has the DNA TGTGCCAGCAGCTCACAGGGCTATGGCTACACCTTC. The chain has TRBV5-4 and TRBJ1-2; TRBD1 is a possible D gene (6 bases). With 3 bases removed from V and 4 bases from J, the gap between germline ends came to 7 bases. Germline CDR1 is SGHNT and CDR2 is YYREEE (reference sequence). This CDR3 has 12 amino acids.

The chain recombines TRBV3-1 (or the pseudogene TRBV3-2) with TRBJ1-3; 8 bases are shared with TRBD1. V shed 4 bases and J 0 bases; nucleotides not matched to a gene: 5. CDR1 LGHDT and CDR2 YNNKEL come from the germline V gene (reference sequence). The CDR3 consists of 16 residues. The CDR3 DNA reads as TGTGCCAGCAGCCGCCAGGGACAGGTCTCTGGAAACACCATATATTTT. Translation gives CASSRQGQVSGNTIYF.

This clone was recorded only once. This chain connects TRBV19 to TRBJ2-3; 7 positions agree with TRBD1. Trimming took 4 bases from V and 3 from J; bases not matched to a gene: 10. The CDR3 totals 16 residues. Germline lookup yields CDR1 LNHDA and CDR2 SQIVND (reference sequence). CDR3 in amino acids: CASSTLWDSGTDTQYF. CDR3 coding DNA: TGTGCCAGTAGTACCCTCTGGGACAGCGGAACAGATACGCAGTATTTT.

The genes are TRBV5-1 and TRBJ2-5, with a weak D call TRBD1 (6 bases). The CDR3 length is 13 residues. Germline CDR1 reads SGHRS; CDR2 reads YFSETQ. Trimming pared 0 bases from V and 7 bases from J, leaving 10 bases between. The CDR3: CASSLGQEGTQYF. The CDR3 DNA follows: TGCGCCAGCAGCTTGGGACAGGAAGGGACCCAGTACTTC.

For the CDR3, the DNA is TGTGCCAGCAGGACAGGGGTCACAACTAATGAAAAACTGTTTTTT. It codes for CASRTGVTTNEKLFF. The rearrangement links TRBV27 to TRBJ1-4, with 8 positions matching TRBD1. V shed 6 bases and J 0 bases; nucleotides not matched to a gene: 3. The CDR3 is 15 residues long. Germline V gene sequence: CDR1 MNHEY, CDR2 SMNVEV (reference sequence).

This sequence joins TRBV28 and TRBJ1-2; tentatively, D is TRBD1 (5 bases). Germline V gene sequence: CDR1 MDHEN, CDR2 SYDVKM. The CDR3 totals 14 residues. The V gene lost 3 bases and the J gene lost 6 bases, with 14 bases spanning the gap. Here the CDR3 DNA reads TGTGCCAGCAGTTTTGGGCAGGGCTACGATGGCTACACCTTC. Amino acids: CASSFGQGYDGYTF.

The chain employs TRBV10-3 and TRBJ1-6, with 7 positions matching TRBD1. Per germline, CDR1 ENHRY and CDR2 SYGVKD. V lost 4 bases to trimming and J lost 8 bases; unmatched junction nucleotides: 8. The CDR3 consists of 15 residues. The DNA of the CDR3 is TGTGCCATCAGTGCCGGGAACAGGGGAGATTCACCCCTCCACTTT. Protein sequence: CAISAGNRGDSPLHF.

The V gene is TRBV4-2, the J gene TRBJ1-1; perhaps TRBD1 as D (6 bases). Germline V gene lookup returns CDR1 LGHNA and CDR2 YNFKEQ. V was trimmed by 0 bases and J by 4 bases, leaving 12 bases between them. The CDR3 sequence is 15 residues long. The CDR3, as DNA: TGTGCCAGCAGCCAAGACTTGAACAGGGCCACTGAAGCTTTCTTT. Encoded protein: CASSQDLNRATEAFF.

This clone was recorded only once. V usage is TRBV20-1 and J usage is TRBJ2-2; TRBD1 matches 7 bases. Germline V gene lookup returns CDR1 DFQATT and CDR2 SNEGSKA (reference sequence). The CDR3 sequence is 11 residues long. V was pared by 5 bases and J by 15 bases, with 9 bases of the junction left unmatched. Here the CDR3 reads CSALHRDSVFF. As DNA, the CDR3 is TGCAGTGCTTTGCACCGGGACAGTGTGTTTTTT.

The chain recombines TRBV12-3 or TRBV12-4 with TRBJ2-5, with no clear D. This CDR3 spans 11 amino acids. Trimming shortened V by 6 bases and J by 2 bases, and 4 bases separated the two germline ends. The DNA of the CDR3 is TGTGCCAGCAGCCCACAAGAGACCCAGTACTTC. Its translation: CASSPQETQYF.

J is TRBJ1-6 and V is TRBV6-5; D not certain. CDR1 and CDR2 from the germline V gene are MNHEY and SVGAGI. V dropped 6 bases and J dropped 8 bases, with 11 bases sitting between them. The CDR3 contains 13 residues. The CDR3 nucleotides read TGTGCCAGCAGCAGCTCAGGTGATTCACCCCTCCACTTT. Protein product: CASSSSGDSPLHF.

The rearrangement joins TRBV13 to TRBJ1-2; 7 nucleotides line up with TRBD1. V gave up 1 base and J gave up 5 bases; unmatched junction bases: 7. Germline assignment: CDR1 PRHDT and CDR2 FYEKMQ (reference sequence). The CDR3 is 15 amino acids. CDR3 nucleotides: TGTGCCAGCAGCTTAGTGGGGGACAGCCTGTATGGCTACACCTTC. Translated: CASSLVGDSLYGYTF. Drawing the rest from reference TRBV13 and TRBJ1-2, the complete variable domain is AAGVIQSPRHLIKEKRETATLKCYPIPRHDTVYWYQQGPGQDPQFLISFYEKMQSDKGSIPDRFSAQQFSDYHSELNMSSLELGDSALYFCASSLVGDSLYGYTFGSGTRLTVV.

The CDR3 coding sequence is TGCGCCAGCAGCTCCCTAGTAAGTGGCTCCTACAATGAGCAGTTCTTC. This sequence encodes CASSSLVSGSYNEQFF. The rearrangement joins TRBV5-1 to TRBJ2-1, with D unclear. The V and J ends lost 3 bases and 0 bases respectively, with 13 bases between them. CDR1 SGHRS and CDR2 YFSETQ come from the germline V gene. This CDR3 has 16 amino acids.

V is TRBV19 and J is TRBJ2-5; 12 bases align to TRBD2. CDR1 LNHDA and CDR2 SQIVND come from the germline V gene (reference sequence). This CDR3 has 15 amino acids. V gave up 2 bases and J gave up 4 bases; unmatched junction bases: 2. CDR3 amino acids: CASSISSGGVETQYF. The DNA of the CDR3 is TGTGCCAGTAGTATATCTAGCGGGGGGGTAGAGACCCAGTACTTC.

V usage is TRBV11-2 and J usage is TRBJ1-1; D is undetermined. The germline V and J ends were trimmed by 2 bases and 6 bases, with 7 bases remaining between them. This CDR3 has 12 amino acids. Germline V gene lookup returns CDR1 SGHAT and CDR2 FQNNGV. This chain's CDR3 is CASSLTSSEAFF. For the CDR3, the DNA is TGTGCCAGCAGCTTAACAAGTTCTGAAGCTTTCTTT.

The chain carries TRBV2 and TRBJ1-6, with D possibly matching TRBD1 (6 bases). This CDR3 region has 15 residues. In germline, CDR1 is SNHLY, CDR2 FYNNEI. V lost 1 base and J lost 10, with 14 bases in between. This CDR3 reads CASSEEGGGGSPLHF. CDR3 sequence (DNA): TGTGCCAGCAGTGAAGAAGGGGGGGGCGGCTCACCCCTCCACTTT.

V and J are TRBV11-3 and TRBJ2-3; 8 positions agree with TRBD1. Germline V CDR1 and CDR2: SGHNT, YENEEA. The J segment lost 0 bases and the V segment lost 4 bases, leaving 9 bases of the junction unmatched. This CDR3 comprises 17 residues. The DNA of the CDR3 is TGTGCCAGCAGCTCCGGACAGGGATGGGGTAGCACAGATACGCAGTATTTT. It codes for CASSSGQGWGSTDTQYF.

This CDR3 reads CASSETGDYNSPLHF. The CDR3 DNA sequence: TGTGCCAGCTCAGAAACAGGGGACTATAATTCACCCCTCCACTTT. This chain uses TRBV18 with TRBJ1-6; 7 bases map to TRBD1. The CDR3 runs 15 residues. J gave up 3 bases and V 5 bases, and 4 bases lay outside the gene matches. In germline, CDR1 is KGHSH, CDR2 LQKENI.

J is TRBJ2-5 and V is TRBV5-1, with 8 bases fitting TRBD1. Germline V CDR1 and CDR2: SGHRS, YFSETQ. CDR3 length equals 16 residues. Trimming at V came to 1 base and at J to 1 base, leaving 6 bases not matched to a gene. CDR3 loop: CASSLSGTGLQETQYF. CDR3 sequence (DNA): TGCGCCAGCAGCTTGTCTGGGACAGGACTCCAAGAGACCCAGTACTTC. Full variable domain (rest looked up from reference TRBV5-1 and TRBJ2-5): KAGVTQTPRYLIKTRGQQVTLSCSPISGHRSVSWYQQTPGQGLQFLFEYFSETQRNKGNFPGRFSGRQFSNSRSEMNVSTLELGDSALYLCASSLSGTGLQETQYFGPGTRLLVL.

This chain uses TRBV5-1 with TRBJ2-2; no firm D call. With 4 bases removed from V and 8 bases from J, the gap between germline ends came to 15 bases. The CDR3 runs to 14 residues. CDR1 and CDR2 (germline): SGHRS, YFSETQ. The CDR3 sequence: CASSPLSQVGELFF. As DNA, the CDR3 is TGCGCCAGCAGCCCGCTCTCTCAGGTGGGGGAGCTGTTTTTT.

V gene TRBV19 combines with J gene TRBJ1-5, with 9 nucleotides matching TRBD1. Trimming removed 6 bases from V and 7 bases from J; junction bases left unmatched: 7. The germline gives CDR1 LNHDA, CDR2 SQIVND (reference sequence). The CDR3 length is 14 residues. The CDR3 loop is CASRGTGWVQPQHF. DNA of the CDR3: TGTGCCAGTAGGGGGACAGGGTGGGTGCAGCCCCAGCATTTT.

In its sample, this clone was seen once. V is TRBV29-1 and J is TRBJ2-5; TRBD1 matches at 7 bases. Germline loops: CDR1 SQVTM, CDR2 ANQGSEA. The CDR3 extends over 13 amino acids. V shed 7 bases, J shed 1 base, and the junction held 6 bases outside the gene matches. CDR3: CSGRQGLQETQYF. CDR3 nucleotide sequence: TGCAGCGGAAGACAGGGTCTCCAAGAGACCCAGTACTTC.